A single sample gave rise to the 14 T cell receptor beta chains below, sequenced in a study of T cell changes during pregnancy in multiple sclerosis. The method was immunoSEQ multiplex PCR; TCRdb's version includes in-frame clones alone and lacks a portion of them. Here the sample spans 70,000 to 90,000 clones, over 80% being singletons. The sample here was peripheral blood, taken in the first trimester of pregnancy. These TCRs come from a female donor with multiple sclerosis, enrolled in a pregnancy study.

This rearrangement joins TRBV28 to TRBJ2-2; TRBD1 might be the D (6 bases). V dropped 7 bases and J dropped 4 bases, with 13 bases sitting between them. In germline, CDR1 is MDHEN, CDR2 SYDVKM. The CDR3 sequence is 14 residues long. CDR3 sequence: CASTLNRVTGELFF. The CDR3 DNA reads TGTGCCAGCACATTAAACAGGGTCACCGGGGAGCTGTTTTTT.

The CDR3 here is CASSHDGLAGSETQYF. As DNA, the CDR3 is TGCGCCAGCAGCCACGACGGACTAGCGGGGAGTGAGACCCAGTACTTC. The rearrangement links TRBV4-1 to TRBJ2-5, with 12 bases identical to TRBD2. Germline loops: CDR1 MGHRA, CDR2 YSYEKL. This CDR3 comprises 16 residues. V gave up 3 bases and J gave up 5 bases; unmatched junction bases: 7.

The CDR3 DNA reads TGTGCCAGCAGGCCGGGGAGGGGATTGAACACTGAAGCTTTCTTT. It yields the protein CASRPGRGLNTEAFF. The J gene is TRBJ1-1, the V gene TRBV2; a possible D gene is TRBD1 (5 bases). Trimming took off 6 bases at V and 0 bases at J, with 14 bases between the two ends. Germline-derived CDR1 and CDR2 are SNHLY and FYNNEI. The CDR3 is 15 residues long.

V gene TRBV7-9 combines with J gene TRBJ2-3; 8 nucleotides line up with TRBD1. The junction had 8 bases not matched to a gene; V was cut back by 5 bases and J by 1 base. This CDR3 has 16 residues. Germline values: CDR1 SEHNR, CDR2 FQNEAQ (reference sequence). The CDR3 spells CASSPRTGPRTDTQYF. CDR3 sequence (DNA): TGTGCCAGCAGCCCCAGGACAGGGCCCCGCACAGATACGCAGTATTTT.

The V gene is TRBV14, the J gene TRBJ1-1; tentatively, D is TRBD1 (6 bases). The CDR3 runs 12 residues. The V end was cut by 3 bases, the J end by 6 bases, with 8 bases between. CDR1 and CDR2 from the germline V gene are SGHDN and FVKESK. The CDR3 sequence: CASSHGTPEAFF. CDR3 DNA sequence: TGTGCCAGCAGCCACGGGACACCTGAAGCTTTCTTT.

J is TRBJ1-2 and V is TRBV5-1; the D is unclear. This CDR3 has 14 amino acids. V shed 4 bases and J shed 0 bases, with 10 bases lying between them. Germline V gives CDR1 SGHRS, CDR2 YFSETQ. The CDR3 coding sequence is TGCGCCAGCAGCCCCGACTGGGCTAACTATGGCTACACCTTC. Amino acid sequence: CASSPDWANYGYTF.

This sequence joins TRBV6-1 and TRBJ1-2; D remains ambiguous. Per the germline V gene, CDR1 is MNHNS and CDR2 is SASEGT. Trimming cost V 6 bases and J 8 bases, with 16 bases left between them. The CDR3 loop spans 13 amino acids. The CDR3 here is CASRISGSEGYTF. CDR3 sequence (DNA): TGTGCCAGCAGGATATCAGGTTCTGAGGGCTACACCTTC.

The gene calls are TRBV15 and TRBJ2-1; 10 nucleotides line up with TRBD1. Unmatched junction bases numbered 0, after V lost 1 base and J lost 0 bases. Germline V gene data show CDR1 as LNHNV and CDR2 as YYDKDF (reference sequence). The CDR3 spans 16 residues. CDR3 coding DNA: TGTGCCACCAGCAGAGGGACAGGGGGCTCCTACAATGAGCAGTTCTTC. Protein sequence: CATSRGTGGSYNEQFF.

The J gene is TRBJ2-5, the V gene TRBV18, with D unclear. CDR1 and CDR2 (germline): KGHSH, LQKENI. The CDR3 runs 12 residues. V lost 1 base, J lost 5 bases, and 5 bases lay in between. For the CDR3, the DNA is TGTGCCAGCTCACCACGTGAGGAGACCCAGTACTTC. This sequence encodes CASSPREETQYF.

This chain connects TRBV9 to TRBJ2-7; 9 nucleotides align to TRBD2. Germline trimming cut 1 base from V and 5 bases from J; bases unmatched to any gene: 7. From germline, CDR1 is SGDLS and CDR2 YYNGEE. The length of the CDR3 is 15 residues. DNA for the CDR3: TGTGCCAGCAGCGTAACGGCGGGAGGGTATAACGAGCAGTACTTC. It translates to CASSVTAGGYNEQYF.

The chain's CDR3 is CASSIPQDRVNTEAFF. CDR3 nucleotide sequence: TGTGCCAGTAGTATCCCCCAAGACAGAGTGAACACTGAAGCTTTCTTT. The rearrangement uses TRBV19 and TRBJ1-1; maybe TRBD1 (5 bases). V was pared by 3 bases and J by 0 bases, with 14 bases between. This CDR3 contains 16 residues. In germline, CDR1 is LNHDA, CDR2 SQIVND (reference sequence).

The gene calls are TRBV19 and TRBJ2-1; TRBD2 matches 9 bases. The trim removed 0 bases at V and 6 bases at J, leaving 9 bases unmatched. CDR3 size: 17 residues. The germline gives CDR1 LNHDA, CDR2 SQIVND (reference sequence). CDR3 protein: CASSIDLTRGGGNEQFF. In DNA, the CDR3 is TGTGCCAGTAGTATAGATTTGACGCGGGGGGGCGGCAATGAGCAGTTCTTC.

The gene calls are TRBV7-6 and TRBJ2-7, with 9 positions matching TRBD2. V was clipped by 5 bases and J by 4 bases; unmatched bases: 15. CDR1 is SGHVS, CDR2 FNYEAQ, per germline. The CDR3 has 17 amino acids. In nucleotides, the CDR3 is TGTGCCAGCAGCCCCCGACTTGGCGGGGGGGCCATTTACGAGCAGTACTTC. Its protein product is CASSPRLGGGAIYEQYF.

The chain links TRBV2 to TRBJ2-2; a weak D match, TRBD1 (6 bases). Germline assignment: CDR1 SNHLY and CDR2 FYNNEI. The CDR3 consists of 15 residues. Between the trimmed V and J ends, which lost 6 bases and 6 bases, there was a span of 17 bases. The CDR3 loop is CASSQGKVLPGELFF. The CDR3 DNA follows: TGTGCCAGCAGCCAGGGGAAGGTGTTACCCGGGGAGCTGTTTTTT.